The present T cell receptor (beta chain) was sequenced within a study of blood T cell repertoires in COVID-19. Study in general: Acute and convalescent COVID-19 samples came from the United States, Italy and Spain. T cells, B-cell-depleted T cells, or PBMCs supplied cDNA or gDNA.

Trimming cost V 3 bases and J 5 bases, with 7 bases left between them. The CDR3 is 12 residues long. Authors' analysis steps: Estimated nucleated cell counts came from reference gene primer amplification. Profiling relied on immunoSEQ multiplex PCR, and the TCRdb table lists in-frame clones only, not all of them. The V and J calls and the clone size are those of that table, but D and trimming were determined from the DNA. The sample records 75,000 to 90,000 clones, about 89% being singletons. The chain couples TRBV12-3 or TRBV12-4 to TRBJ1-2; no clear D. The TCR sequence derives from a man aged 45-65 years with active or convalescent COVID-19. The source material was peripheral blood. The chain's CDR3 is CASSFTEYGYTF. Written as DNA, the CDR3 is TGTGCCAGCAGTTTTACCGAGTATGGCTACACCTTC.